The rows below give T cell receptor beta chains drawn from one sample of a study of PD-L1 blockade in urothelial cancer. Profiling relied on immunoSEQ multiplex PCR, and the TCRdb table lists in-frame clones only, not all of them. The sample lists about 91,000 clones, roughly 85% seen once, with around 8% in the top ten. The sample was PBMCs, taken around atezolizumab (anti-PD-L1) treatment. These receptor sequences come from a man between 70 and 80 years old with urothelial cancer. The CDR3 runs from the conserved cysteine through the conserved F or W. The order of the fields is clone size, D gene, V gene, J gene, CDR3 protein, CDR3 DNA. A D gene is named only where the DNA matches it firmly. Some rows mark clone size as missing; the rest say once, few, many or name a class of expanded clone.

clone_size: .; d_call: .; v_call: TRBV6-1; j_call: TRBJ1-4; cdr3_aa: CASSNSHREKLFF; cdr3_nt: TGTGCCAGCAGTAACAGTCACCGTGAAAAACTGTTTTTT
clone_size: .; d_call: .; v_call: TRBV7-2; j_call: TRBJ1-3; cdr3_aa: CASSLGQLNSGNTIYF; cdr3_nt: TGTGCCAGCAGCTTAGGCCAGTTGAACTCTGGAAACACCATATATTTT
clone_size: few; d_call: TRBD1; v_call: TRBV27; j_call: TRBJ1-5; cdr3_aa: CASSLSWTGTQPQHF; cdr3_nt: TGTGCCAGCAGTTTAAGTTGGACAGGGACTCAGCCCCAGCATTTT
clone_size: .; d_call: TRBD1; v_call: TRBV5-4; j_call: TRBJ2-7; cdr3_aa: CASSPGQGPYEQYF; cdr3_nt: TGTGCCAGCAGTCCGGGACAGGGCCCCTACGAGCAGTACTTC
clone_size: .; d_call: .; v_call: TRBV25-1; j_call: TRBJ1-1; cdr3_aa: CASSEYPGGGEAFF; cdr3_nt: TGTGCCAGCAGTGAATATCCCGGGGGTGGTGAAGCTTTCTTT
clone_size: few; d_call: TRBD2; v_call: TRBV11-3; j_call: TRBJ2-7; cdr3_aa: CASSLTSGAYEQYF; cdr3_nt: TGTGCCAGCAGCTTGACTAGCGGGGCCTACGAGCAGTACTTC
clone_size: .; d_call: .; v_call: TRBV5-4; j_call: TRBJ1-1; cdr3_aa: CASSLDGEAFF; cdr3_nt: TGTGCCAGCAGCTTGGACGGTGAAGCTTTCTTT
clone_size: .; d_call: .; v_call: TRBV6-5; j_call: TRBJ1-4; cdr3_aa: CASSDTGDEKLFF; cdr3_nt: TGTGCCAGCTCAGACACAGGAGATGAAAAACTGTTTTTT
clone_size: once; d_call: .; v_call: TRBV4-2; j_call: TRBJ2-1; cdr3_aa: CASSQDRENEQFF; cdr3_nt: TGTGCCAGCAGCCAAGATCGGGAGAATGAGCAGTTCTTC
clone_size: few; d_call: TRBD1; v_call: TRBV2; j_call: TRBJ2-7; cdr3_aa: CASSEVDRGPQYF; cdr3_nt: TGTGCCAGCAGTGAAGTGGACAGGGGCCCGCAGTACTTC
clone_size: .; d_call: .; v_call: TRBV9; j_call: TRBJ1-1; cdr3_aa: CASSFTGKDTEAFF; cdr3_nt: TGTGCCAGCAGCTTCACCGGGAAGGACACTGAAGCTTTCTTT
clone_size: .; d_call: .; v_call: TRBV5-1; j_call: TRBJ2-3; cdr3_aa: CASSLALGPDTQYF; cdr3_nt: TGCGCCAGCAGCTTGGCGTTGGGGCCAGATACGCAGTATTTT
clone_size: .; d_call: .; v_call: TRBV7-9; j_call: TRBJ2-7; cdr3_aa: CASSFNSYEQYF; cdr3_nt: TGTGCCAGCAGCTTTAACTCCTACGAGCAGTACTTC
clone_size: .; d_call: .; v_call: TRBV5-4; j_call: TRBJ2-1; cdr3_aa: CASSLPLVHEQFF; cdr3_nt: TGTGCCAGCAGCCTCCCACTAGTCCATGAGCAGTTCTTC
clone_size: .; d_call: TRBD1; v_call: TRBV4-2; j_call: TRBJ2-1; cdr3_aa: CASSQGQGSYNEQFF; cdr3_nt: TGTGCCAGCAGCCAGGGACAGGGCTCCTACAATGAGCAGTTCTTC
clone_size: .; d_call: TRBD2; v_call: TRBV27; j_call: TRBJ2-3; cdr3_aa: CASSPILAGLTDTQYF; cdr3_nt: TGTGCCAGCAGTCCTATACTAGCGGGGCTCACAGATACGCAGTATTTT
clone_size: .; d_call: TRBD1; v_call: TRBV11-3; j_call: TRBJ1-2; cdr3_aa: CASSLDGTDGYGYTF; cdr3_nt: TGTGCCAGCAGCTTAGATGGGACAGATGGCTATGGCTACACCTTC
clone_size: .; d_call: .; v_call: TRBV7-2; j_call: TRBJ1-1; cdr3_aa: CASSPGVSRAFF; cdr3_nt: TGTGCCAGCAGCCCAGGGGTGTCTCGAGCTTTCTTT
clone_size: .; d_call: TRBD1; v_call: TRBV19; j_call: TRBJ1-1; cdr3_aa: CASSIDRDRVTEAFF; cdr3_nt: TGTGCCAGTAGTATAGACCGGGACAGGGTCACTGAAGCTTTCTTT
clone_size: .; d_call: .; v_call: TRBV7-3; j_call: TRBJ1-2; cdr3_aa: CASSLTGRGTDGYTF; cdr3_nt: TGTGCCAGCAGCTTAACAGGCAGGGGTACAGATGGCTACACCTTC
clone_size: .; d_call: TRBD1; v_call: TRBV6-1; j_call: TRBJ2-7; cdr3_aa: CASSERQGASYEQYF; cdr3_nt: TGTGCCAGCAGTGAAAGACAGGGGGCCTCCTACGAGCAGTACTTC